Listed here are 3 T cell receptor beta chains from one sample, sequenced in a study of blood T cell repertoires in COVID-19. TCRdb keeps only in-frame clones here, not all; method: immunoSEQ multiplex PCR. The sample has fewer than 90,000 clones, 75% to 90% seen once. Input material: peripheral blood. These receptors all come from a male donor with acute or convalescent COVID-19.

The chain employs TRBV2 and TRBJ1-4, with 8 bases matching TRBD1. The trim removed 9 bases at V and 3 bases at J, leaving 12 bases unmatched. This CDR3 is built from 16 residues. CDR1 and CDR2 (germline): SNHLY, FYNNEI. CDR3 region: CASCQGAFKANEKLFF. In DNA form, the CDR3 reads TGTGCCAGTTGCCAGGGGGCGTTTAAGGCTAATGAAAAACTGTTTTTT.

The V call is TRBV7-8, the J call TRBJ1-2; 7 bases are a match to TRBD1. The V and J ends lost 5 bases and 4 bases, in that order; junction bases with no gene match: 7. Germline loops: CDR1 SGHVS, CDR2 FQNEAQ. The CDR3 contains 14 residues. The CDR3 DNA is TGTGCCAGCAGCCCACAGGGGTCTGCCTATGGCTACACCTTC. Translated, it gives CASSPQGSAYGYTF.

This chain links TRBV5-1 with TRBJ1-2; perhaps TRBD1 as D (5 bases). The CDR3 totals 12 residues. From germline, CDR1 is SGHRS and CDR2 YFSETQ. The V gene lost 2 bases and the J gene lost 6 bases, with 8 bases spanning the gap. Written as DNA, the CDR3 is TGCGCCAGCAGCTTTGGGGGGGATGGCTACACCTTC. It encodes CASSFGGDGYTF.